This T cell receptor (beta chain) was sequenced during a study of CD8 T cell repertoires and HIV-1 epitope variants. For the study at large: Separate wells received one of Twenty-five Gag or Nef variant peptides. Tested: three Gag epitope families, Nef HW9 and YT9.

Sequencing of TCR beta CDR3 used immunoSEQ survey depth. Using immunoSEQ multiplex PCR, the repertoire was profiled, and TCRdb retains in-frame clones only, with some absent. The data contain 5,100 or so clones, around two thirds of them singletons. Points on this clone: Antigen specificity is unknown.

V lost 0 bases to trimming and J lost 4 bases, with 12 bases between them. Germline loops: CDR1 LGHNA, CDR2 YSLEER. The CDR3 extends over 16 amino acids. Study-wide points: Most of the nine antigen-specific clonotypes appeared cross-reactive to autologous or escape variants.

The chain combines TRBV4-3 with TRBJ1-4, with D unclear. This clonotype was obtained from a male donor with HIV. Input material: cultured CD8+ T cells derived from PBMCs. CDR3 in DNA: TGCGCCAGCAGCCAAGAATTCACAGCCCTTAATGAAAAACTGTTTTTT. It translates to CASSQEFTALNEKLFF.